The 9 T cell receptor beta chains reported below all come from one sample, sequenced in a study of cytomegalovirus exposure and HLA in healthy donors (dated 2017 in TCRdb). Library preparation was by the immunoSEQ multiplex PCR assay. For the multiplex PCR, a mixture combining 60 forward primers for TCR Vbeta segments and 13 reverse primers for TCR Jbeta segments was used. Here the immuneACCESS table is served through TCRdb, limited to in-frame sequences with V and J called. Missing clones are a known gap in these copies; in checked studies unresolved V genes cover under half, and the rest lacks a known reason. This sample lists about 180,000 clones; 76% were detected once. The top ten clones comprise about 1.5% of the sample. Sequencing used PBMCs. The receptor set was obtained from a man between 18 and 29 years old in good health and CMV-seronegative.

This sequence joins TRBV7-9 and TRBJ1-1, with D maybe TRBD1 (5 bases). Trimming stripped 6 bases from V and 6 bases from J, with 11 bases between. There are 12 residues in the CDR3. The germline CDR1 and CDR2 sequences are SEHNR and FQNEAQ (reference sequence). CDR3 DNA sequence: TGTGCCAGCAGGTCTCAGGGATCTGAAGCTTTCTTT. Its translation is CASRSQGSEAFF.

This clone has a single count. The chain carries TRBV7-2 and TRBJ2-2, with 9 bases matching TRBD2. The CDR3 consists of 16 residues. The V gene's germline CDR1 is SGHTA and CDR2 FQGNSA. Trimming cost V 2 bases and J 3 bases; bases outside gene matches: 4. This CDR3 reads CASSLRLADYTGELFF. The DNA for the CDR3 is TGTGCCAGCAGCTTAAGACTAGCGGATTACACCGGGGAGCTGTTTTTT.

The CDR3, as DNA: TGTGCCAGCTCACCCCGGGGTAGCGGGGCTAACGGGGATACGCAGTATTTT. This gives the protein CASSPRGSGANGDTQYF. The chain recombines TRBV18 with TRBJ2-3; 8 bases match TRBD2. CDR1 is KGHSH, CDR2 LQKENI, per germline. CDR3 length: 17 residues. The junction had 14 bases not matched to a gene; V was cut back by 3 bases and J by 6 bases.

This clone came up once. The chain has TRBV29-1 and TRBJ2-7; D call uncertain. CDR1 is SQVTM and CDR2 is ANQGSEA in the germline V gene. The germline V and J ends were trimmed by 7 bases and 3 bases, with 13 bases remaining between them. This CDR3 has 12 residues. The CDR3 loop is CSAADGGYEQYF. In DNA, the CDR3 is TGCAGCGCTGCTGATGGCGGCTACGAGCAGTACTTC.

This chain uses TRBV4-1 with TRBJ1-5; tentatively, D is TRBD1 (6 bases). CDR1 is MGHRA, CDR2 YSYEKL, per germline. The CDR3 is 17 residues long. Between the trimmed V and J ends, which lost 3 bases and 4 bases, there was a span of 19 bases. The CDR3 is CASSHPYGRGTNQPQHF. The CDR3 DNA is TGCGCCAGCAGCCATCCCTACGGTAGGGGGACGAATCAGCCCCAGCATTTT.

This chain uses TRBV5-4 with TRBJ2-5, with TRBD2 matching 9 bases. Germline CDR1 and CDR2: SGHNT and YYREEE (reference sequence). This CDR3 spans 14 amino acids. V shed 3 bases, J shed 5 bases, and the junction held 5 bases outside the gene matches. DNA of the CDR3: TGTGCCAGCAGCTCCGCTAGCGGGACGGAGACCCAGTACTTC. Protein product: CASSSASGTETQYF.

The V gene is TRBV7-6, the J gene TRBJ1-3; unclear D gene. The CDR3 extends over 15 amino acids. Germline CDR1 is SGHVS and CDR2 is FNYEAQ. V lost 1 base to trimming and J lost 4 bases, with 11 bases between them. Written as DNA, the CDR3 is TGTGCCAGCAGCTTAGGAGGGATTTACGGAAACACCATATATTTT. Its translation: CASSLGGIYGNTIYF.

The rearrangement links TRBV28 to TRBJ2-7, with 7 bases that match TRBD2. CDR3 length: 12 residues. Germline CDR1 is MDHEN and CDR2 is SYDVKM. V was clipped by 7 bases and J by 7 bases; unmatched bases: 7. This CDR3 is CASTAGVREQYF. CDR3 DNA sequence: TGTGCCAGCACGGCGGGAGTTAGGGAGCAGTACTTC.

The CDR3 DNA is TGTGCCACCCAGCCCCGGGTTCCTCCTACGTACGAGCAGTACTTC. Amino acids: CATQPRVPPTYEQYF. The V gene is TRBV6-6, the J gene TRBJ2-7, with D unclear. Germline V gives CDR1 MNHNY, CDR2 SVGAGI (reference sequence). CDR3 length: 15 amino acids. V was clipped by 10 bases and J by 4 bases, with 23 bases between them.